Reported below is one TCR beta chain. Its specificity is not known. Measured with immunoSEQ multiplex PCR; TCRdb has only the in-frame clones, and not every one. The sample includes tens of thousands of clones, around nine tenths of them seen just once. This specimen belongs to a study of T cell responses to AZD1222 COVID-19 vaccine. General study findings and limits: Repertoires were sampled only after the peak T cell response. Two doses of AZD1222 preceded a rise in Spike-specific TCR breadth and depth.

Germline lookup yields CDR1 SNHLY and CDR2 FYNNEI. Trimming removed 7 bases from V and 1 base from J, with 13 bases in between. CDR3 length equals 14 residues. Second doses that came at about 4 or about 12 weeks were put together. This receptor was taken from an adult who received the AZD1222 COVID-19 vaccine. The rearrangement uses TRBV2 and TRBJ2-5; weak D call: TRBD1 (6 bases). The specimen comprised peripheral blood, sampled 28 days after the second AZD1222 dose. The CDR3 nucleotides read TGTGCCAGCAACCCTTCGGACAGCCAAGAGACCCAGTACTTC. Its translation: CASNPSDSQETQYF.